These 11 T cell receptor beta chains were all obtained from the same sample, sequenced in a study of CD8 T cells in ankylosing spondylitis. Each CDR3 protein gets one entry after TCRdb re-called the 5' RACE reads with MiXCR. The sample records some 100,000 distinct CDR3 sequences, about 8.3% being singletons. Sequencing input: blood, either unsorted or a sorted T cell fraction (not recorded which). The receptor set was obtained from a male donor with ankylosing spondylitis or in good health (not recorded which).

This clonotype was seen repeatedly, ten times or more. The rearrangement uses TRBV7-2 and TRBJ2-7; D could derive from TRBD1 or TRBD2 (5 bases each). V was clipped by 0 bases and J by 5 bases, with 20 bases between them. Germline V gene data show CDR1 as SGHTA and CDR2 as FQGNSA. The CDR3 extends over 17 amino acids. The CDR3 protein is CASSLAPGPTASHEQYF. DNA for the CDR3: TGTGCCAGCAGCTTAGCGCCGGGGCCTACGGCTAGCCACGAGCAGTACTTC.

The chain is built from TRBV18 and TRBJ2-2, with a tentative D call TRBD1 (6 bases). CDR3 length: 16 residues. Germline V gene lookup returns CDR1 KGHSH and CDR2 LQKENI. The V gene lost 5 bases and the J gene lost 0 bases, with 13 bases spanning the gap. Here the CDR3 DNA reads TGTGCCAGCTCATCAGGCAGGGGTGCGAACACCGGGGAGCTGTTTTTT. This translates into CASSSGRGANTGELFF.

In regard to this clonotype: A single base separates this from a much larger clone, so it may be a read error. The gene calls are TRBV7-2 and TRBJ2-3; D gene uncertain. The germline CDR1 and CDR2 sequences are SGHTA and FQGNSA. This CDR3 has 12 amino acids. The CDR3 is CVSSSGSGTQYF. The CDR3 DNA sequence: TGTGTCAGCAGCTCCGGGTCCGGGACGCAGTATTTT.

The chain uses TRBV19 and TRBJ2-7, with 13 bases fitting TRBD2. Germline V lookup: CDR1 LNHDA, CDR2 SQIVND (reference sequence). Losses at the gene ends were 5 bases for V and 6 bases for J; bases not matched to a gene: 7. The CDR3 extends over 15 amino acids. CDR3 coding DNA: TGTGCCAGTAGTTTCGGACTAGCGGGAGAATCCGAGCAGTACTTC. It codes for CASSFGLAGESEQYF.

This clonotype has ten or more counts. The chain links TRBV29-1 to TRBJ2-7, with D unresolved. V lost 3 bases and J lost 0, with 6 bases in between. Germline-derived CDR1 and CDR2 are SQVTM and ANQGSEA. This CDR3 has 12 residues. The CDR3 coding sequence is TGCAGCGTTGAGGATTACTCCTACGAGCAGTACTTC. Translating it yields CSVEDYSYEQYF.

This clonotype was picked up many times. The rearrangement uses TRBV29-1 and TRBJ2-1; no definite D call. The V gene lost 5 bases and the J gene lost 2 bases, with 10 bases spanning the gap. Germline lookup yields CDR1 SQVTM and CDR2 ANQGSEA. The CDR3 spans 13 residues. CDR3 nucleotide sequence: TGCAGCGTTCATCGGGTCGCCTACAATGAGCAGTTCTTC. Amino acid sequence: CSVHRVAYNEQFF.

To note about this clonotype: No conserved phenylalanine or tryptophan is present at the end of the CDR3, so a read error is the likely explanation. It is unclear where the CDR3 begins or ends on the DNA, so no DNA is shown, and the CDR3 is as TCRdb lists it. The rearrangement joins TRBV27 to TRBJ2-7; TRBD1, the table's D call, was not compared with the DNA. Germline assignment: CDR1 MNHEY and CDR2 SMNVEV (reference sequence). The CDR3 length equals 10 residues, ends included. The CDR3 loop is CASSPRESLI.

This clonotype was seen at least ten times. The chain is built from TRBV13 and TRBJ2-3; TRBD2 matches 7 bases. There are 17 residues in the CDR3. Germline CDR1 reads PRHDT; CDR2 reads FYEKMQ (reference sequence). Trimming took 2 bases from V and 3 from J; bases not matched to a gene: 11. The DNA for the CDR3 is TGTGCCAGCAGCTTATTCGCGGGAGAAAGGCTTACAGATACGCAGTATTTT. Protein sequence: CASSLFAGERLTDTQYF.

This clonotype was picked up many times. The chain combines TRBV5-4 with TRBJ2-7; D is perhaps TRBD2 (5 bases). Germline V gives CDR1 SGHNT, CDR2 YYREEE (reference sequence). The germline V and J ends were trimmed by 5 bases and 5 bases, with 8 bases remaining between them. This CDR3 has 11 residues. CDR3 sequence reads: CASSSEDEQYF. In nucleotides, the CDR3 is TGTGCCAGCAGTTCGGAGGACGAGCAGTACTTC.

This clonotype was counted ten times or more. J is TRBJ2-4 and V is TRBV10-3; D ambiguous. The germline CDR1 and CDR2 sequences are ENHRY and SYGVKD. The CDR3 consists of 16 residues. V was cut by 3 bases and J by 0 bases, with 12 bases left in between. CDR3 bases: TGTGCCATCAGTGACGGACGGTCCCTAGCCAAAAACATTCAGTACTTC. Protein sequence: CAISDGRSLAKNIQYF.

This clonotype was found many times. The V and J genes are TRBV9 and TRBJ1-6; D might be TRBD1 (6 bases). CDR1 and CDR2 from the germline V gene are SGDLS and YYNGEE. Trimming stripped 2 bases from V and 8 bases from J, with 11 bases between. The length of the CDR3 is 14 residues. The CDR3 region has the DNA TGTGCCAGCAGCGTCGGCCAGGGGTATTCACCCCTCCACTTT. It is translated as CASSVGQGYSPLHF.